This T cell receptor beta chain was recovered during a study of blood T cells in healthy people across ages. The overall study: Template switching picked up about one barcoded beta molecule for each two T cells.

Study-wide points: A strong correlation was found between TCR beta diversity and the percentage of naive T cells. Nothing was known about donor CMV status, and this possibly confounded expanded clonotype changes.

The CDR3 is made up of 14 amino acids. Per the germline V gene, CDR1 is SGHRS and CDR2 is YFSETQ. V shed 2 bases and J 3 bases; nucleotides not matched to a gene: 5. Using a J-beta primer mix together with a sample-barcoded 5' primer, a second PCR was run for roughly 7 to 12 cycles. A template-switch adaptor that had 12 random nucleotides put a tag on each cDNA molecule. TCRdb reanalysed the 5' RACE reads using MiXCR and keeps one entry per CDR3 protein. The table lists more than 700,000 distinct CDR3 sequences, around 45% of them singletons, with 15% to 20% in the top ten. With regard to this clonotype: The antigen is not known.

The chain uses TRBV5-1 and TRBJ2-7; 7 bases are shared with TRBD1. Material: blood. This TCR was sampled from a man older than 75 in good health. In DNA, the CDR3 is TGCGCCAGCAGCTTTTCAGGGGGATACTACGAGCAGTACTTC. Translation: CASSFSGGYYEQYF.